One sample yielded the 28 T cell receptor beta chains listed below, sequenced in a study of CD8 T cells in ankylosing spondylitis. Study conclusions and caveats: Among TCR beta sequences, a motif of eight or nine highly homologous variants appeared characteristic of ankylosing spondylitis blood.

These receptors' targets are unknown. TCRdb fed the 5' RACE reads into MiXCR, producing one record per CDR3 protein. The sample carries 350,000 to 450,000 distinct CDR3 sequences, about 25% recorded once. Sequencing was performed on blood, either unsorted or a sorted T cell fraction (not recorded which). The origin of the receptors is a male donor with ankylosing spondylitis.

This clonotype was observed a handful of times. The chain is built from TRBV9 and TRBJ2-2; D might be TRBD1 (5 bases). With 0 bases removed from V and 1 base from J, the gap between germline ends came to 10 bases. The CDR3 covers 16 residues. Germline V gene sequence: CDR1 SGDLS, CDR2 YYNGEE. The DNA for the CDR3 is TGTGCCAGCAGCGTAGTTTCAGGGTGGAACACCGGGGAGCTGTTTTTT. This sequence encodes CASSVVSGWNTGELFF.

This clonotype was observed many times. The chain employs TRBV12-3 or TRBV12-4 and TRBJ1-5; no clear D. V lost 6 bases to trimming and J lost 0 bases, with 3 bases between them. The CDR3 has 12 residues. The CDR3 loop reads CASSISNQPQHF. The CDR3 bases are TGTGCCAGCAGCATTAGCAATCAGCCCCAGCATTTT.

The chain combines TRBV7-2 with TRBJ2-3; no reliable D call. Trimming left V 1 base short and J 1 base short, with 6 bases between. In germline, CDR1 is SGHTA, CDR2 FQGNSA. CDR3 length equals 14 residues. The CDR3 DNA follows: TGTGCCAGCAGCTTAGAGCTAGGCACAGATACGCAGTATTTT. It translates to CASSLELGTDTQYF.

This clonotype was counted a few times. V is TRBV10-3 and J is TRBJ1-2; D not certain. The germline V and J ends were trimmed by 2 bases and 5 bases, with 9 bases remaining between them. CDR3 length: 13 amino acids. Germline V gene data show CDR1 as ENHRY and CDR2 as SYGVKD. The CDR3 coding sequence is TGTGCCATCAGTGAGCCTGCCCCTTATGGCTACACCTTC. Its protein product is CAISEPAPYGYTF.

The table lists this clonotype with a few counts. The chain is built from TRBV29-1 and TRBJ2-7, with 7 bases lining up with TRBD1. V dropped 6 bases and J dropped 7; count of bases not matched to a gene: 12. The CDR3 is 13 amino acids. Germline V CDR1 and CDR2: SQVTM, ANQGSEA. CDR3 sequence (DNA): TGCAGCGTAGCGTCCCGACAGGGTCGAGAGCAGTACTTC. Translation gives CSVASRQGREQYF.

The rearrangement joins TRBV11-3 to TRBJ1-2; D unresolved. Germline V gene lookup returns CDR1 SGHNT and CDR2 YENEEA. V gave up 2 bases and J gave up 4 bases, with 11 bases separating them. The CDR3 length is 14 residues. As DNA, the CDR3 is TGTGCCAGCAGCTTAAGAACCGACACCTATGGCTACACCTTC. The encoded protein is CASSLRTDTYGYTF.

The rearrangement links TRBV14 to TRBJ1-1; 7 nucleotides match TRBD1. V shed 3 bases and J 1 base; nucleotides not matched to a gene: 8. Germline values: CDR1 SGHDN, CDR2 FVKESK. The CDR3 is 16 residues long. The CDR3 DNA reads as TGTGCCAGCAGCCACCGACAGGGAGTTGGGAACACTGAAGCTTTCTTT. Protein: CASSHRQGVGNTEAFF.

The J gene is TRBJ2-3, the V gene TRBV11-3; 9 bases align to TRBD2. With V trimmed by 5 bases and J by 6 bases, 9 bases remained unmatched. Germline values: CDR1 SGHNT, CDR2 YENEEA. The CDR3 is 15 residues long. The CDR3 DNA follows: TGTGCCAGCAGCCCCCGGGCGGGAGGGCTGGATACGCAGTATTTT. Its translation is CASSPRAGGLDTQYF. The full variable domain, in which reference TRBV11-3 and TRBJ2-3 provide the parts outside the CDR3, is EAGVVQSPRYKIIEKKQPVAFWCNPISGHNTLYWYLQNLGQGPELLIRYENEEAVDDSQLPKDRFSAERLKGVDSTLKIQPAELGDSAVYLCASSPRAGGLDTQYFGPGTRLTVL.

This clonotype was counted only a few times. The V call is TRBV11-2, the J call TRBJ1-3; D uncertain. Germline V gene data show CDR1 as SGHAT and CDR2 as FQNNGV. Trimming took 5 bases from V and 7 from J, leaving 15 bases between them. CDR3 length: 14 amino acids. This CDR3 reads CASSLRRPFNTIYF. DNA for the CDR3: TGTGCCAGCAGCCTCCGGCGTCCATTCAACACCATATATTTT. The variable domain in full, completed from reference TRBV11-2 and TRBJ1-3, reads EAGVAQSPRYKIIEKRQSVAFWCNPISGHATLYWYQQILGQGPKLLIQFQNNGVVDDSQLPKDRFSAERLKGVDSTLKIQPAKLEDSAVYLCASSLRRPFNTIYFGEGSWLTVV.

J is TRBJ1-4 and V is TRBV29-1; 9 nucleotides line up with TRBD1. From germline, CDR1 is SQVTM and CDR2 ANQGSEA. The J segment lost 8 bases and the V segment lost 6 bases, leaving 4 bases of the junction unmatched. The CDR3 consists of 12 residues. The CDR3 DNA reads TGCAGCGTCGGACAGGGGCAAGAAAAACTGTTTTTT. Translated, it gives CSVGQGQEKLFF. Variable domain in full (rest from reference TRBV29-1 and TRBJ1-4): SAVISQKPSRDICQRGTSLTIQCQVDSQVTMMFWYRQQPGQSLTLIATANQGSEATYESGFVIDKFPISRPNLTFSTLTVSNMSPEDSSIYLCSVGQGQEKLFFGSGTQLSVL.

The chain couples TRBV5-1 to TRBJ2-3; the match to TRBD2 covers 13 bases. Per the germline V gene, CDR1 is SGHRS and CDR2 is YFSETQ. This CDR3 contains 16 residues. V shed 7 bases, J shed 4 bases, and the junction held 9 bases outside the gene matches. For the CDR3, the DNA is TGCGCCAGCTGTTGGACTAGCGGGAGCGAGGCAGATACGCAGTATTTT. Translation gives CASCWTSGSEADTQYF.

The sample holds a few counts of this clonotype. The chain joins TRBV7-9 to TRBJ1-5, with a weak D call TRBD1 (6 bases). CDR3 size: 15 residues. Germline loops: CDR1 SEHNR, CDR2 FQNEAQ (reference sequence). V gave up 6 bases and J gave up 3 bases, with 15 bases separating them. CDR3 sequence reads: CASSRGGDFNQPQHF. CDR3 DNA: TGTGCCAGCAGTAGAGGGGGGGATTTCAATCAGCCCCAGCATTTT.

The chain recombines TRBV20-1 with TRBJ1-4; TRBD1 might be the D (6 bases). This CDR3 has 16 residues. The germline V gene has CDR1 DFQATT and CDR2 SNEGSKA (reference sequence). V was cut by 3 bases and J by 5 bases, with 19 bases left in between. DNA of the CDR3: TGCAGTGCTAGGCCCAGGGGTCCAGTTGGAAATGAAAAACTGTTTTTT. It codes for CSARPRGPVGNEKLFF.

This clonotype was found a few times. The gene calls are TRBV20-1 and TRBJ2-3; D is ambiguous. This CDR3 contains 12 residues. The V end was cut by 6 bases, the J end by 2 bases, with 9 bases between. Germline V CDR1 and CDR2: DFQATT, SNEGSKA (reference sequence). The CDR3 DNA is TGCAGTGCACAACCCTCCACAGATACGCAGTATTTT. Its protein product is CSAQPSTDTQYF.

The J gene is TRBJ2-1, the V gene TRBV6-1; 8 bases match TRBD1. This CDR3 spans 16 amino acids. Trimming took 7 bases from V and 2 from J; bases not matched to a gene: 10. CDR1 is MNHNS, CDR2 SASEGT, per germline. CDR3 nucleotides: TGTGCCAGCAACGACCCCGGGACAGGAGCCTACAATGAGCAGTTCTTC. As protein: CASNDPGTGAYNEQFF.

In its sample, this clonotype was seen a few times. The chain uses TRBV10-3 and TRBJ1-2; D is uncertain. Germline values: CDR1 ENHRY, CDR2 SYGVKD. Trimming cost V 7 bases and J 2 bases, with 11 bases left between them. The CDR3 has 13 residues. CDR3 bases: TGTGCCATCAACGAAGTACTGAACTATGGCTACACCTTC. Its protein is CAINEVLNYGYTF.

The rearrangement joins TRBV12-5 to TRBJ1-1, with TRBD1 as a possible D gene (5 bases). V was clipped by 8 bases and J by 2 bases, with 15 bases between them. The CDR3 loop spans 14 amino acids. Germline V gene data show CDR1 as LGHNT and CDR2 as FRNRAP. The CDR3 DNA sequence: TGTGCTAGTTCCTCCGGGGGACCCAACACTGAAGCTTTCTTT. It specifies CASSSGGPNTEAFF.

This clonotype was seen once. This rearrangement joins TRBV20-1 to TRBJ2-7, with 9 bases matching TRBD2. Per the germline V gene, CDR1 is DFQATT and CDR2 is SNEGSKA (reference sequence). The trim removed 4 bases at V and 5 bases at J, leaving 6 bases unmatched. This CDR3 is 13 amino acids long. The CDR3: CSANPSGNHEQYF. The CDR3 bases are TGCAGTGCTAACCCTAGCGGGAATCACGAGCAGTACTTC.

J is TRBJ2-5 and V is TRBV4-1; a weak D match, TRBD1 (6 bases). Germline CDR1 reads MGHRA; CDR2 reads YSYEKL. The length of the CDR3 is 15 residues. The germline V and J ends were trimmed by 3 bases and 1 base, with 12 bases remaining between them. The CDR3 loop reads CASSQRDRIQETQYF. The CDR3 nucleotides are TGCGCCAGCAGCCAGAGAGACAGGATCCAAGAGACCCAGTACTTC.

This clonotype was seen a few times. The V gene is TRBV20-1, the J gene TRBJ2-1, with 7 nucleotides matching TRBD1. Germline CDR1 and CDR2: DFQATT and SNEGSKA (reference sequence). Losses at the gene ends were 6 bases for V and 6 bases for J; bases not matched to a gene: 26. This CDR3 has 19 residues. Here the CDR3 DNA reads TGCAGTGCCAAACATATGGGGACAGAGGGGTATTTGGCGCGCAATGAGCAGTTCTTC. Its protein is CSAKHMGTEGYLARNEQFF.

The chain employs TRBV6-1 and TRBJ1-5; D ambiguous. The CDR3 sequence is 16 residues long. Trimming removed 1 base at V and 1 base at J, with 11 bases between. Germline V gene data show CDR1 as MNHNS and CDR2 as SASEGT. The CDR3 DNA reads as TGTGCCAGCAGTGAAGTTCCCCCGGTGAGCAATCAGCCCCAGCATTTT. It specifies CASSEVPPVSNQPQHF.

This clonotype was counted between two and nine times. The V gene is TRBV20-1, the J gene TRBJ2-3, with 15 bases that match TRBD2. V dropped 5 bases and J dropped 5; count of bases not matched to a gene: 5. The CDR3 spans 15 residues. Germline CDR1 DFQATT, CDR2 SNEGSKA (reference sequence). CDR3 nucleotides: TGCAGTGCTCACGGACTAGCGGGAGGGGGAGATACGCAGTATTTT. This codes for CSAHGLAGGGDTQYF.

The chain employs TRBV11-2 and TRBJ2-1, with no clear D. V dropped 0 bases and J dropped 6 bases, with 9 bases sitting between them. The CDR3 loop spans 14 amino acids. The V gene's germline CDR1 is SGHAT and CDR2 FQNNGV. The CDR3 loop reads CASSLDWPPNEQFF. CDR3 nucleotides: TGTGCCAGCAGCTTAGATTGGCCCCCCAATGAGCAGTTCTTC.

V usage is TRBV5-1 and J usage is TRBJ2-1; 8 nucleotides match TRBD2. The trim removed 0 bases at V and 6 bases at J, leaving 5 bases unmatched. This CDR3 is built from 15 residues. Germline V gene sequence: CDR1 SGHRS, CDR2 YFSETQ. This chain's CDR3 is CASSLGTSIFNEQFF. The DNA of the CDR3 is TGCGCCAGCAGCTTGGGGACTAGCATTTTCAATGAGCAGTTCTTC.

This clonotype was counted a few times. This chain links TRBV5-4 with TRBJ2-3, with TRBD2 matching over 7 bases. V lost 4 bases and J lost 0; bases outside the gene matches: 11. The CDR3 is made up of 17 amino acids. Germline CDR1 is SGHNT and CDR2 is YYREEE (reference sequence). The CDR3 coding sequence is TGTGCCAGCAGCGGACGCGCTAGCGGAGTAAGCACAGATACGCAGTATTTT. This sequence encodes CASSGRASGVSTDTQYF.

This chain links TRBV11-2 with TRBJ2-4; no firm D call. The CDR3 spans 11 residues. V lost 8 bases and J 4 bases, leaving 6 bases between the germline ends. The germline CDR1 and CDR2 sequences are SGHAT and FQNNGV. The CDR3: CASALKNIQYF. The CDR3 DNA reads TGTGCCAGCGCCCTGAAAAACATTCAGTACTTC. The full variable domain, completed using reference TRBV11-2 and TRBJ2-4, is EAGVAQSPRYKIIEKRQSVAFWCNPISGHATLYWYQQILGQGPKLLIQFQNNGVVDDSQLPKDRFSAERLKGVDSTLKIQPAKLEDSAVYLCASALKNIQYFGAGTRLSVL.

This rearrangement joins TRBV14 to TRBJ2-6; D could derive from TRBD1 or TRBD2 (5 bases each). The germline V gene has CDR1 SGHDN and CDR2 FVKESK. The V end was cut by 4 bases, the J end by 0 bases, with 16 bases between. This CDR3 is built from 18 residues. The chain's CDR3 is CASSPRPGRSSGANVLTF. The CDR3 coding sequence is TGTGCCAGCAGCCCCCGTCCGGGACGGAGCTCTGGGGCCAACGTCCTGACTTTC.

In its sample, this clonotype was seen a few times. V is TRBV20-1 and J is TRBJ1-1; tentative D call: TRBD1 (6 bases). The CDR3 spans 12 residues. V gave up 4 bases and J gave up 4 bases, with 10 bases separating them. Per germline, CDR1 DFQATT and CDR2 SNEGSKA (reference sequence). CDR3 in amino acids: CSANRGGTEAFF. The CDR3 nucleotides are TGCAGTGCTAACCGAGGGGGCACTGAAGCTTTCTTT.